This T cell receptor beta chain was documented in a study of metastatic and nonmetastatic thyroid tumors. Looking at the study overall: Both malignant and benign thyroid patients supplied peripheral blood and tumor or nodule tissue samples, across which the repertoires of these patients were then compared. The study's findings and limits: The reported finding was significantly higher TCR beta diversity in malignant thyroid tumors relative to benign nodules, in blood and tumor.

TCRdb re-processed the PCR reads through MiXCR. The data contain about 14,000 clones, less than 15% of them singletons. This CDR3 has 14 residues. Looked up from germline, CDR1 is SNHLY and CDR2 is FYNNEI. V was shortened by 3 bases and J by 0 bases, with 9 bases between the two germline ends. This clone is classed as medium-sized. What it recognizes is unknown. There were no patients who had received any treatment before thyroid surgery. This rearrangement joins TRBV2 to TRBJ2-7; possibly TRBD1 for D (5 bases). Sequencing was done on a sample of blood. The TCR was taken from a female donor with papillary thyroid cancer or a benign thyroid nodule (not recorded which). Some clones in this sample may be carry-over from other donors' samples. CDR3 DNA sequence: TGTGCCAGCAGTGAGTACAGGCCCTCCTACGAGCAGTACTTC. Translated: CASSEYRPSYEQYF. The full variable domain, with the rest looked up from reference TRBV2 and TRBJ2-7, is EPEVTQTPSHQVTQMGQEVILRCVPISNHLYFYWYRQILGQKVEFLVSFYNNEISEKSEIFDDQFSVERPDGSNFTLKIRSTKLEDSAMYFCASSEYRPSYEQYFGPGTRLTVT.